This T cell receptor (beta chain) originates from a study of CD8 T cells in ankylosing spondylitis. Comments on this clonotype: The antigen remains unidentified.

Study conclusions and caveats: Significant enrichment of disease-linked clones was reportedly seen in matched ankylosing spondylitis synovial fluid. Disease-linked clones proved CD8+ and comparatively uncommon in peripheral blood. Characteristic of ankylosing spondylitis blood, it appeared, was a TCR beta motif comprising 7 to 9 highly homologous variants.

Libraries for TCR beta were made by quantitative 5'-RACE with molecular barcodes. Each CDR3 protein gets one entry after TCRdb re-called the 5' RACE reads with MiXCR. This table holds just under 550,000 distinct CDR3 sequences, 12% found once. Germline V gene lookup returns CDR1 DFQATT and CDR2 SNEGSKA (reference sequence). The CDR3 length is 14 residues. With 4 bases removed from V and 1 base from J, the gap between germline ends came to 11 bases. The V call is TRBV20-1, the J call TRBJ1-3; D perhaps matches TRBD1 (6 bases). Sample: blood, either unsorted or a sorted T cell fraction (not recorded which). This TCR came from a male donor with ankylosing spondylitis. The CDR3 bases are TGCAGTGCTACAGACAGGAGTTCTGGAAACACCATATATTTT. This translates into CSATDRSSGNTIYF.